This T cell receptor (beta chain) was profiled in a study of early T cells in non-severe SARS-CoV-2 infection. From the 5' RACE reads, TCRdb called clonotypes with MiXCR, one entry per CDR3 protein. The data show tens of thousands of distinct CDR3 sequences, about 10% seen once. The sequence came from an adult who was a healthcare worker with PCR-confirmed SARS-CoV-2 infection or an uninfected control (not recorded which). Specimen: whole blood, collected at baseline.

The DNA of the CDR3 is TGCGCCAGCAGTGAGTCATCGGGGCCCAGCAATGAGCAGTTCTTC. Its protein is CASSESSGPSNEQFF. This chain joins TRBV10-2 and TRBJ2-1; D may match TRBD1 or TRBD2 (5 bases each). This CDR3 is 15 amino acids long. Germline CDR1 and CDR2: WSHSY and SAAADI. V lost 0 bases and J 6 bases, leaving 12 bases between the germline ends.